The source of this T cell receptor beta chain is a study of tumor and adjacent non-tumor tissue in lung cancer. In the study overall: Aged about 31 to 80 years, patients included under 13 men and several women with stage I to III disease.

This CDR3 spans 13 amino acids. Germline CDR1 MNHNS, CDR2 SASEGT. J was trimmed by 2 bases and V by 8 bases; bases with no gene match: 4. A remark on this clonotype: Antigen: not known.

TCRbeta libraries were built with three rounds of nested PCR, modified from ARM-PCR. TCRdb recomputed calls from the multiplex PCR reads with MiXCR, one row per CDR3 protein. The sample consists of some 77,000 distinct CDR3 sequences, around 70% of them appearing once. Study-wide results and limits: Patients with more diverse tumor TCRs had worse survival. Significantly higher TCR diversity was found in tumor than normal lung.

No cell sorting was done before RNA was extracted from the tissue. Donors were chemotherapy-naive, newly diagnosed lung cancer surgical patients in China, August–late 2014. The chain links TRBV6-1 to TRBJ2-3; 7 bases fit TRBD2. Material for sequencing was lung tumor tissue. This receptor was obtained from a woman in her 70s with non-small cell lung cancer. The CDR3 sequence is CASGSGHTDTQYF. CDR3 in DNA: TGTGCCAGCGGTAGCGGGCACACAGATACGCAGTATTTT.